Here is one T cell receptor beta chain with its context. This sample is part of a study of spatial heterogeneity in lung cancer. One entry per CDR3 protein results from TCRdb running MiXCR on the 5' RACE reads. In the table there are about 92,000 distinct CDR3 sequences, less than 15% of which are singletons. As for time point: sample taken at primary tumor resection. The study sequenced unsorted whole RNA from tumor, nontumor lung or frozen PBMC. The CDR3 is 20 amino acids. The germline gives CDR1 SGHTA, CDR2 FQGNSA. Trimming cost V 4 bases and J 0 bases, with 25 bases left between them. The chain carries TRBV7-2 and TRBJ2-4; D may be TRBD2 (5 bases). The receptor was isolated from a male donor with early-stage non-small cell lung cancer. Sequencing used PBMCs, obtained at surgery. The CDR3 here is CASSSRVLATSALAKNIQYF. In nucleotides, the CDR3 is TGTGCCAGCAGCTCTAGGGTCCTAGCCACTAGTGCCCTAGCCAAAAACATTCAGTACTTC. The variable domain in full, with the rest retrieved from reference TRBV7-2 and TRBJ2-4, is GAGVSQSPSNKVTEKGKDVELRCDPISGHTALYWYRQSLGQGLEFLIYFQGNSAPDKSGLPSDRFSAERTGGSVSTLTIQRTQQEDSAVYLCASSSRVLATSALAKNIQYFGAGTRLSVL.